Described below is a single T cell receptor (beta chain) sequence and its context. The V gene lost 3 bases and the J gene lost 5 bases, with 11 bases spanning the gap. This CDR3 comprises 14 residues. Looked up from germline, CDR1 is MDHEN and CDR2 is SYDVKM. This record belongs to a study of blood T cell repertoires in COVID-19. Study-level background: Sites in the United States, Italy and Spain provided acute and convalescent COVID-19 samples.

In the authors' methods: Reference gene primer amplification gave estimated nucleated cell counts. TCRdb keeps only in-frame clones here, not all; method: immunoSEQ multiplex PCR. D and trimming come from the DNA, and the V and J calls and clone size come from that table. The profile shows about 45,000 clones, about 92% of them singletons. This receptor was identified in a man aged 65-85 years with active COVID-19. The gene calls are TRBV28 and TRBJ1-5, with D possibly being TRBD1 (6 bases). The sample comprised peripheral blood. The CDR3 nucleotides are TGTGCCAGCAGTTTTGACAGGCCACATCAGCCCCAGCATTTT. The encoded protein is CASSFDRPHQPQHF.